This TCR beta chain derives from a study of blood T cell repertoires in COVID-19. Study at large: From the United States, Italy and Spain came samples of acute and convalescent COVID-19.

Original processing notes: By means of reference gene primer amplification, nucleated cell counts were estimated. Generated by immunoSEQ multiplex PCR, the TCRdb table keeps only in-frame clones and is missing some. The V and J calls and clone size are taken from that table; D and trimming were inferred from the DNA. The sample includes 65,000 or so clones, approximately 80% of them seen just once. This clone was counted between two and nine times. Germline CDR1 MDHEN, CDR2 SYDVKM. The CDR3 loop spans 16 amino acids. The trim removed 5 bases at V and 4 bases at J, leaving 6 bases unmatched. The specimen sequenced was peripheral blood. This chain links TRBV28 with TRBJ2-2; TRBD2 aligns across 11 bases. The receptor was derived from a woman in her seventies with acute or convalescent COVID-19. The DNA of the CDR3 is TGTGCCAGCAGTCTGGGGACTAGCGGACTCACCGGGGAGCTGTTTTTT. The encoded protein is CASSLGTSGLTGELFF.